This T cell receptor (beta chain) was sequenced during a study of blood T cell repertoires in COVID-19. Study-level background: Whether acute or convalescent, the COVID-19 samples came from the United States, Italy and Spain. Nucleic acid was either cDNA or gDNA, and it came from T cells, B-cell-depleted T cells, or PBMCs.

As processed by the authors: Amplified reference gene primers provided the basis for estimating nucleated cell counts. Clones were read by immunoSEQ multiplex PCR, and TCRdb kept only the in-frame ones, dropping some. V, J and clone size derive from that table, while D and trimming were established from the DNA sequence. The sample has roughly 66,000 clones; around 82% are singletons. V gave up 3 bases and J gave up 5 bases, with 19 bases separating them. Looked up from germline, CDR1 is KGHSH and CDR2 is LQKENI. This CDR3 has 17 amino acids. The specimen was peripheral blood. The genes are TRBV18 and TRBJ2-2; D is unclear. The origin of this receptor is a man between 60 and 70 years old with acute or convalescent COVID-19. The CDR3: CASSPSPRSSGTGELFF. The CDR3 bases are TGTGCCAGCTCACCTAGTCCACGGAGTTCGGGTACCGGGGAGCTGTTTTTT.